The 3 T cell receptor beta chains below all came from one sample that was sequenced in a study of Tregs in tolerant kidney transplant recipients. Related graft donors supplied nonmyeloablative bone marrow transplants, and mixed chimerism was transient. Repertoires were generated with immunoSEQ multiplex PCR, while TCRdb's copy carries only in-frame clones and drops some. This table holds around 33,000 clones. The specimen was CD4+ T cells from blood (PBMCs), collected 24 months after the transplant. The receptors come from a human patient who received a combined kidney and bone marrow transplant. Some of these T cells may belong to the graft donor.

Details on this clone: The read terminates 3 residues before the CDR3 end, so the remaining end is supplied by the germline J gene. This rearrangement joins TRBV5-1 to TRBJ1-2, with TRBD1 matching over 9 bases. V lost 2 bases, J lost 3 bases, and 8 bases stayed unmatched. CDR3 size: 16 residues. From germline, CDR1 is SGHRS and CDR2 YFSETQ. CDR3 loop: CASSFYRGRMDYGYTF. CDR3 DNA (partial): TGCGCCAGCAGCTTTTACAGGGGGCGTATGGACTATGGC.

As regards this clone: The read terminates 3 residues before the CDR3 end, so the remaining end is supplied by the germline J gene. The chain couples TRBV7-3 to TRBJ2-5; no clear D gene. V was pared by 1 base and J by 1 base, with 22 bases between. Germline V gene sequence: CDR1 SGHTA, CDR2 FQGTGA. The CDR3 sequence is 19 residues long. The CDR3 protein is CASSLNTRKESGSQETQYF. Incomplete CDR3 DNA: TGTGCCAGCAGCTTAAACACCAGGAAGGAGTCCGGATCCCAAGAGACC.

Details on this clone: The sequence runs out 3 residues before the end of the CDR3; the remainder is reconstructed from the germline J gene. V usage is TRBV20-1 and J usage is TRBJ1-1; 9 nucleotides match TRBD1. The CDR3 extends over 10 amino acids. Germline V gives CDR1 DFQATT, CDR2 SNEGSKA (reference sequence). The sequenced CDR3 bases are TGCAGTGCCACAGGGGGCCTG. Translated, it gives CSATGGL. The entire CDR3 sequence reads CSATGGLAFF.